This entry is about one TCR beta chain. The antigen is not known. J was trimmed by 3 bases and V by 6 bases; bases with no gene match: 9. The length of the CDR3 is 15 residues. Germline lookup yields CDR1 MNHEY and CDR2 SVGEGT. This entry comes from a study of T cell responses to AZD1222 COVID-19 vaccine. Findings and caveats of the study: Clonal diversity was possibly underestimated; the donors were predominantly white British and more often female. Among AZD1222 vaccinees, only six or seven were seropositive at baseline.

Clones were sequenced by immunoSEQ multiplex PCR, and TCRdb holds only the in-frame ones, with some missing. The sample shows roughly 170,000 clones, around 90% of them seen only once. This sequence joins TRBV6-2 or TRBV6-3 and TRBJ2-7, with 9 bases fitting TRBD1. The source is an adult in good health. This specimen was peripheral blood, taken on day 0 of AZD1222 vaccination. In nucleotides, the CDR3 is TGTGCCAGCAGCTCGGGACAGGGACGTCGCTACGAGCAGTACTTC. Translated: CASSSGQGRRYEQYF.